This T cell receptor beta chain was obtained from a study of shared clonotypes between healthy human individuals. Germline V gene sequence: CDR1 SEHNR, CDR2 FQNEAQ (reference sequence). CDR3 length: 16 residues. The V end was cut by 5 bases, the J end by 0 bases, with 14 bases between. As for this clone: Its antigen is undetermined.

Cells designated naive CD8 were CD45RO-negative and were positively selected for CCR7, with terminally differentiated effector memory CD45RA+ cells excluded. General observations from the study: In contrast to clonotypes shared by all four donors, non-shared clonotypes had lower generation probabilities. Sorted-subset sequencing, rarefaction showed, was incomplete despite large depth.

Deep-level running was used for the assay. The assay was immunoSEQ multiplex PCR, and TCRdb's table has in-frame clones only and misses some. Among hundreds of thousands of clones listed, 95% to 98% were seen once. The specimen sequenced was naive CD8+ T cells sorted from blood. This TCR came from a man between 25 and 39 years old in good health. The chain is built from TRBV7-9 and TRBJ2-4, with D tentatively TRBD1 (6 bases). The CDR3 DNA reads as TGTGCCAGCAGCCCCGCACAGGGATTAGCCAAAAACATTCAGTACTTC. It is translated as CASSPAQGLAKNIQYF.